Listed here are 8 T cell receptor beta chains from one sample, sequenced in a study of cytomegalovirus exposure and HLA in healthy donors (dated by TCRdb to about 2017). The library relied on the immunoSEQ multiplex PCR assay. A mixture of 60 forward primers for TCR Vbeta segments and 13 reverse primers for TCR Jbeta segments was used in the multiplex PCR. Entries here come from immuneACCESS through TCRdb and include only in-frame sequences with V and J called. Some clones fail to appear in such tables; in the studies checked, an unresolved V gene covers under half of the shortfall, and the cause of the remainder is unknown. This sample is represented by roughly 120,000 clones; around 78% of them were singletons. The leading ten clones occupy around 4.8% of the sample. Sequencing was performed on PBMCs. All receptors come from a man between 60 and 75 years old in good health and CMV-seropositive.

The chain is built from TRBV6-5 and TRBJ1-3; 8 bases are shared with TRBD1. Per germline, CDR1 MNHEY and CDR2 SVGAGI. V gave up 4 bases and J gave up 1 base; unmatched junction bases: 3. The CDR3 is made up of 15 amino acids. Here the CDR3 reads CASSSGGYSGNTIYF. The DNA for the CDR3 is TGTGCCAGCAGTTCAGGGGGCTATTCTGGAAACACCATATATTTT.

Only a few counts were recorded for this clone. The gene calls are TRBV7-3 and TRBJ1-5, with 8 bases fitting TRBD1. The ends lost 5 bases at V and 2 bases at J; junction bases unmatched: 11. The CDR3 runs 17 residues. Germline V gives CDR1 SGHTA, CDR2 FQGTGA. CDR3 in amino acids: CASSPTGAGKGNQPQHF. The CDR3 DNA reads TGTGCCAGCAGCCCGACAGGGGCTGGTAAAGGCAATCAGCCCCAGCATTTT.

The gene calls are TRBV28 and TRBJ1-5, with TRBD1 identical over 8 bases. Germline V gene sequence: CDR1 MDHEN, CDR2 SYDVKM. The CDR3 loop spans 16 amino acids. Losses at the gene ends were 3 bases for V and 4 bases for J; bases not matched to a gene: 8. The CDR3 protein is CASSFLDRAPNQPQHF. CDR3 DNA sequence: TGTGCCAGCAGTTTCCTGGACAGGGCCCCAAATCAGCCCCAGCATTTT.

This clone has just a few counts. V and J are TRBV27 and TRBJ2-7; 11 bases fit TRBD1. J gave up 3 bases and V 5 bases, and 6 bases lay outside the gene matches. Germline V gene lookup returns CDR1 MNHEY and CDR2 SMNVEV (reference sequence). This CDR3 region has 15 residues. In nucleotides, the CDR3 is TGTGCCAGCAGTCGGACAGGGGGCGCGGGCTACGAGCAGTACTTC. This translates into CASSRTGGAGYEQYF.

This chain uses TRBV6-1 with TRBJ1-2; the D gene is possibly TRBD1 (6 bases). Germline values: CDR1 MNHNS, CDR2 SASEGT. This CDR3 is 13 amino acids long. Trimming removed 1 base at V and 8 bases at J, with 11 bases between. In DNA form, the CDR3 reads TGTGCCAGCAGTGAAGTAGCAGGGGTAGGCTACACCTTC. This encodes CASSEVAGVGYTF.

The rearrangement uses TRBV5-6 and TRBJ2-7, with 10 bases lining up with TRBD2. Per germline, CDR1 SGHDT and CDR2 YYEEEE. The CDR3 has 13 amino acids. J was trimmed by 4 bases and V by 5 bases; bases with no gene match: 3. CDR3 DNA sequence: TGTGCCAGCAGGTTGACTAGCGGGTACGAGCAGTACTTC. The encoded protein is CASRLTSGYEQYF.

The V call is TRBV27, the J call TRBJ2-2, with no clear D. CDR1 is MNHEY, CDR2 SMNVEV, per germline (reference sequence). The ends were cut back, 4 bases at V and 1 base at J, with 16 bases in the middle. The CDR3 length is 17 residues. CDR3 amino acids: CASSWQVTTENTGELFF. As DNA, the CDR3 is TGTGCCAGCAGTTGGCAGGTGACCACCGAGAACACCGGGGAGCTGTTTTTT.

The rearrangement uses TRBV5-1 and TRBJ1-2; TRBD1 matches at 7 bases. CDR1 is SGHRS, CDR2 YFSETQ, per germline. The CDR3 has 18 amino acids. V lost 4 bases, J lost 4 bases, and 19 bases stayed unmatched. The CDR3 sequence: CASSRTNTLTGWTYGYTF. The CDR3 DNA follows: TGCGCCAGCAGCCGAACAAATACCCTGACAGGGTGGACCTATGGCTACACCTTC.